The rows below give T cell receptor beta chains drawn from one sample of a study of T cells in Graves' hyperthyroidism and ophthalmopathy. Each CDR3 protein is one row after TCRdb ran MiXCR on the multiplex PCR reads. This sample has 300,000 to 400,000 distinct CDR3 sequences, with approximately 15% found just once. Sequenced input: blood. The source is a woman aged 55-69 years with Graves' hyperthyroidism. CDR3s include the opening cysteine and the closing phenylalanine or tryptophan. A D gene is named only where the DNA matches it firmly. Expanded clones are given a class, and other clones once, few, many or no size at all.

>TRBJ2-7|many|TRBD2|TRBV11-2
TGTGCCAGCAGCCTAGCGGGAGGGCGTCAGCGCGAGCAGTACTTC
CASSLAGGRQREQYF
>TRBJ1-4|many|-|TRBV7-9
TGTGCCAGCAGCTTATGGAATGAAAAACTGTTTTTT
CASSLWNEKLFF
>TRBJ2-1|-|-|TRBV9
TGTGCCAGCAGCGTAAGGGACCCCCAACAACAGGGACGAATTAACAATGAGCAGTTCTTC
CASSVRDPQQQGRINNEQFF
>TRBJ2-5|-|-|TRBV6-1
TGTGCCAGCAGCCCCACGGTGCGGACCCAGTACTTC
CASSPTVRTQYF
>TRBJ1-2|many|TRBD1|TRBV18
TGTGCCAGCTCACCACCGTCGAGGACAGGGTATGGCTACACCTTC
CASSPPSRTGYGYTF
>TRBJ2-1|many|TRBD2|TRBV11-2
TGTGCCAGCAGCTTGTATTCCGAGCGGGGAAACAATGAGCAGTTCTTC
CASSLYSERGNNEQFF
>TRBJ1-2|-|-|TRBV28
TGTGCCAGCAGAAGGGTCCCTGGAAATGGCTACACCTTC
CASRRVPGNGYTF
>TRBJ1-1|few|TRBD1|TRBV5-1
TGCGCCAGCAGCCAAGGGACAGGGCAAACTGAAGCTTTCTTT
CASSQGTGQTEAFF
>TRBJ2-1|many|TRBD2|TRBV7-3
TGTGCCAGCAGCCCGTCCGGGACTAGCGGGTACAATGAGCAGTTCTTC
CASSPSGTSGYNEQFF
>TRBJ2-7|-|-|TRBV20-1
TGCAGTGCTAGAGATCAGAACGAGCAGTACTTC
CSARDQNEQYF
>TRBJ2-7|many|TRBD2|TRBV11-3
TGTGCCAGCAGCTGGTCTAGCGGGTCTCACTACGAGCAGTACTTC
CASSWSSGSHYEQYF
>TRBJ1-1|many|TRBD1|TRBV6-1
TGTGCCAGCAGTCCCTCCGGGACAGCCTCGAAAGCTTTCTTT
CASSPSGTASKAFF
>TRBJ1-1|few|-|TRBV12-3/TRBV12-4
TGTGCCAGCAGTTTAGGGGGCCCCGCTTTCTTT
CASSLGGPAFF
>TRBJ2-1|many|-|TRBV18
TGTGCCAGCTCACCAAGGCGGGGCAATGAGCAGTTCTTC
CASSPRRGNEQFF
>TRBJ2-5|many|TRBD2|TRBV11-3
TGTGCCAGCAGCCCCACCCTCTGGGAGGGCCAAGAGACCCAGTACTTC
CASSPTLWEGQETQYF
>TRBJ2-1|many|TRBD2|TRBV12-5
TGTGCTAGTGGGCCCGGACTAGTCTACAATGAGCAGTTCTTC
CASGPGLVYNEQFF
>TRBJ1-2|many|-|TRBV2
TGTGCCAGCAGTGGTGCCAGGGCTTTTTCTGGCTACACCTTC
CASSGARAFSGYTF
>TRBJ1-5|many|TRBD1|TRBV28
TGTGCCAGCAGTTTCGGACAGGGGGGGACTCAGCCCCAGCATTTT
CASSFGQGGTQPQHF
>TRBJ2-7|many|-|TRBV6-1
TGTGCCAGCGGCGGGTCCCTGACCTACGAGCAGTACTTC
CASGGSLTYEQYF
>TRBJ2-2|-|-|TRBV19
TGTGCCAGTAGTACCGGACGGGACCGGGAGCTGTTTTTT
CASSTGRDRELFF
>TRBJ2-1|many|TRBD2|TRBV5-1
TGCGCCAGCGCCCCTTTTAGCGGGAGGGCTTACAATGAGCAGTTCTTC
CASAPFSGRAYNEQFF
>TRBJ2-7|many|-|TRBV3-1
TGTGCCAGCAGCCAAGAAAGAGGGCTCGGGGAGCAGTACTTC
CASSQERGLGEQYF
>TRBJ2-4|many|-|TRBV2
TGTGCCAGCACCCTGGGTAGGGTCCTCCAAAACATTCAGTACTTC
CASTLGRVLQNIQYF
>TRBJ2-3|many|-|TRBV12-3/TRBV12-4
TGTGCCAGCAGTTTCCGACGGACCGGGAGCACAGATACGCAGTATTTT
CASSFRRTGSTDTQYF
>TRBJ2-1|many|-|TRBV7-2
TGTGCCAGCAGCCCGGACGGTAATGAGCAGTTCTTC
CASSPDGNEQFF
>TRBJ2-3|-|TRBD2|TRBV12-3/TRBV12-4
TGTGCCAGCAGCACAACGACTAGCGGGACTGGAGATACGCAGTATTTT
CASSTTTSGTGDTQYF
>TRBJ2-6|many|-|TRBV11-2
TGTGCCAGCAGCCGCCTGGGCTCTGGGGCCAACGTCCTGACTTTC
CASSRLGSGANVLTF
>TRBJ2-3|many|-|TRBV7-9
TGTGCCAGCAGCTTAGGACAGTGGGGGCCACGGAGAGATACGCAGTATTTT
CASSLGQWGPRRDTQYF
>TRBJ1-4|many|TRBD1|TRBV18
TGTGCCAGCTCACCACGGACAGGGGGCGAAGATTCGGGTGAAAAACTGTTTTTT
CASSPRTGGEDSGEKLFF
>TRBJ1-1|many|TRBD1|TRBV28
TGTGCCAGCAGTAGCACGGGACAGATCACTGAAGCTTTCTTT
CASSSTGQITEAFF
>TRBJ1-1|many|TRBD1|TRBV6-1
TGTGCCAGCAATTTCGACAGGGGGTCTACGGCTTTCTTT
CASNFDRGSTAFF
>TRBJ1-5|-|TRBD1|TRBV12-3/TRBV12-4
TGTGCCAGCAGTTTGGGGACAGGGGGCAGACAGCCCCAGCATTTT
CASSLGTGGRQPQHF
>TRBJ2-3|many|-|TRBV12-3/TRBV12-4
TGTGCCAGCAGTTTAGACTGGACCACAGATACGCAGTATTTT
CASSLDWTTDTQYF
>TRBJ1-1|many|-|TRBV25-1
TGTGCCAGCAGTGAGGTCGGGGGGCTAAGACTTACTGAAGCTTTCTTT
CASSEVGGLRLTEAFF
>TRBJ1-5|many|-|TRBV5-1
TGCGCCAGCAGCTTGAGGGAGGCCGGCTCGATTAGCAATCAGCCCCAGCATTTT
CASSLREAGSISNQPQHF